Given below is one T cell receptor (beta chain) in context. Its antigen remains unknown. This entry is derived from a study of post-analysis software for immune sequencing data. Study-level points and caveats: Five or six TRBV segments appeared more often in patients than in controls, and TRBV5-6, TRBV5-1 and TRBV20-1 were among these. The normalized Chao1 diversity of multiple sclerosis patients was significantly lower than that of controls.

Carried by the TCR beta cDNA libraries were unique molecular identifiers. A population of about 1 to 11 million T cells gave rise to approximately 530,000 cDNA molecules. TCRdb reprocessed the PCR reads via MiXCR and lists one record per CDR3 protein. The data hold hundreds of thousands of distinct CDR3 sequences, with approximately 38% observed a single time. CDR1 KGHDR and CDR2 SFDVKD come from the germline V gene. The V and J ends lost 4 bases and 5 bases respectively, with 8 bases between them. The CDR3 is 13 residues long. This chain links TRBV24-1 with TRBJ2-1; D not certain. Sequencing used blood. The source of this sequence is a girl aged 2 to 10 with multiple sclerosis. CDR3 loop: CATSERANNEQFF. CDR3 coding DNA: TGTGCCACCAGTGAAAGGGCGAACAATGAGCAGTTCTTC.